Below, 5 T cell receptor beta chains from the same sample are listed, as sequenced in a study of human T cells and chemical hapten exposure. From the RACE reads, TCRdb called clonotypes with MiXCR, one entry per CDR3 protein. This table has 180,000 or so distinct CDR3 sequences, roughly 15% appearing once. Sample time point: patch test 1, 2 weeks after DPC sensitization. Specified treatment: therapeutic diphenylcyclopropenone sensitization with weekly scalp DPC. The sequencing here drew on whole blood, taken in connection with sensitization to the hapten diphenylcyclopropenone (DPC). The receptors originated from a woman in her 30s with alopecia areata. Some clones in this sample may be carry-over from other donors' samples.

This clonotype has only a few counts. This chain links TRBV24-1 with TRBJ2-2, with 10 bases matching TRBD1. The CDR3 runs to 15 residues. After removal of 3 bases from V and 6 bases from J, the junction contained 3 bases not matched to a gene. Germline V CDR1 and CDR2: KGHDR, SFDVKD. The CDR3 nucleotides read TGTGCCACCAGTGATACCGGGACAGGGGCCGGGGAGCTGTTTTTT. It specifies CATSDTGTGAGELFF.

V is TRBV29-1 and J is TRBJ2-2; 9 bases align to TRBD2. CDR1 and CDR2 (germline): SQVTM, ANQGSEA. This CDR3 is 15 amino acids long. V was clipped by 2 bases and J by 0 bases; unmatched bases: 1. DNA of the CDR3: TGCAGCGTTGAAATAGCGGGAGCGAACACCGGGGAGCTGTTTTTT. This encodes CSVEIAGANTGELFF.

The CDR3 reads CAISDGETVYGYTF. CDR3 in DNA: TGTGCCATCAGTGATGGGGAGACGGTCTATGGCTACACCTTC. The V gene is TRBV10-3, the J gene TRBJ1-2, with D uncertain. V was shortened by 3 bases and J by 4 bases, with 12 bases between the two germline ends. CDR3 length equals 14 residues. The V gene's germline CDR1 is ENHRY and CDR2 SYGVKD.

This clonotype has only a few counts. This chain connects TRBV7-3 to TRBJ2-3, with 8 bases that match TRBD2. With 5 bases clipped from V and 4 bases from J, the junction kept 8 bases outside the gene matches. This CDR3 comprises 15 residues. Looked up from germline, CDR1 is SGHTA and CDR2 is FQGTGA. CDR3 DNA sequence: TGTGCCAGCAGCCCACAAGCGGGAGTCCCAGATACGCAGTATTTT. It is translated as CASSPQAGVPDTQYF.

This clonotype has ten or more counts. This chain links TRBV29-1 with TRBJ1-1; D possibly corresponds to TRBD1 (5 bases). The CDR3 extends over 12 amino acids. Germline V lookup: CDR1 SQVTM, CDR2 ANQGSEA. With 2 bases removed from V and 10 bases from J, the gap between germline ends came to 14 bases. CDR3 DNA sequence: TGCAGCGTTGAAACAGGTCCCAGCGGAGCTTTCTTT. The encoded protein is CSVETGPSGAFF.